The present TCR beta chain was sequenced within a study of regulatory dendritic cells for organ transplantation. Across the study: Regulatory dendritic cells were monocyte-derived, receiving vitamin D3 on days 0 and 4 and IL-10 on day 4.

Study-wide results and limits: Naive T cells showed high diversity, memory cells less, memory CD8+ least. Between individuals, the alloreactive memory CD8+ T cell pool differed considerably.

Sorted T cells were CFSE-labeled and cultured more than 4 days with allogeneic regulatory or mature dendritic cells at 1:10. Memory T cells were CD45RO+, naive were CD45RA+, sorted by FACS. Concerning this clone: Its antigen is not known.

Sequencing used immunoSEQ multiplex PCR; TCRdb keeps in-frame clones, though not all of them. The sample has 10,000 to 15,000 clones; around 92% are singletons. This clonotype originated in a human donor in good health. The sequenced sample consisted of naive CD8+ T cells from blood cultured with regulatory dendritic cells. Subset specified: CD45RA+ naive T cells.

As DNA, the CDR3 is TGTGCCAGCAGCCAAACCCAGGGGGCAGGGGGCACTGAAGCTTTCTTT. Residues: CASSQTQGAGGTEAFF. The rearrangement uses TRBV7-8 and TRBJ1-1, with TRBD1 identical over 8 bases. The CDR3 runs 16 residues. The V gene end was trimmed by 5 bases and the J gene end by 4 bases; junction bases not matched to a gene: 12. The V gene's germline CDR1 is SGHVS and CDR2 FQNEAQ.